The 7 T cell receptor beta chains below come from one sample, sequenced in a study of somatic mutations in cytotoxic T cells in rheumatoid arthritis. Data came from immunoSEQ multiplex PCR; TCRdb stores just in-frame clones and leaves some out. Of 13,000 to 15,000 clones listed, 65% to 85% are singletons. Specimen: CD8+ T cells sorted from blood. All receptors derive from an adult with rheumatoid arthritis.

J is TRBJ1-1 and V is TRBV6-5, with D maybe TRBD1 (6 bases). From germline, CDR1 is MNHEY and CDR2 SVGAGI. CDR3 length equals 12 residues. Trimming stripped 10 bases from V and 6 bases from J, with 15 bases between. The CDR3 nucleotides read TGTGCCACGAAACAGGGATTGTCTGAAGCTTTCTTT. The encoded protein is CATKQGLSEAFF.

This sequence joins TRBV9 and TRBJ2-1, with a possible D match to TRBD1 (5 bases). This CDR3 has 14 amino acids. V shed 0 bases and J shed 5 bases, with 9 bases lying between them. Germline assignment: CDR1 SGDLS and CDR2 YYNGEE. This CDR3 is CASSVATRDNEQFF. CDR3 in DNA: TGTGCCAGCAGCGTAGCTACCAGGGACAATGAGCAGTTCTTC.

The chain couples TRBV9 to TRBJ2-1; D remains unclear. The CDR3 extends over 15 amino acids. CDR1 is SGDLS, CDR2 YYNGEE, per germline. The germline V and J ends were trimmed by 0 bases and 6 bases, with 13 bases remaining between them. CDR3 in DNA: TGTGCCAGCAGCGTAGCACGAGCAGGCAGCAATGAGCAGTTCTTC. Its translation: CASSVARAGSNEQFF.

The rearrangement links TRBV9 to TRBJ1-1, with a tentative D call TRBD1 (5 bases). From germline, CDR1 is SGDLS and CDR2 YYNGEE. This CDR3 spans 13 amino acids. V lost 0 bases, J lost 8 bases, and 11 bases lay in between. CDR3 sequence reads: CASSVGDWGEAFF. In DNA, the CDR3 is TGTGCCAGCAGCGTAGGGGATTGGGGGGAAGCTTTCTTT.

The rearrangement joins TRBV11-3 to TRBJ2-7; maybe TRBD1 (6 bases). CDR3 length: 14 amino acids. From germline, CDR1 is SGHNT and CDR2 YENEEA. The ends were cut back, 5 bases at V and 2 bases at J, with 13 bases in the middle. CDR3 sequence: CASSLGAGAYEQYF. The CDR3 nucleotides read TGTGCCAGCAGCCTGGGGGCAGGAGCCTACGAGCAGTACTTC.

This clone was observed once. The V gene is TRBV27, the J gene TRBJ1-1, with D possibly TRBD1 on 6 matching bases. The length of the CDR3 is 15 residues. Between the trimmed V and J ends, which lost 2 bases and 4 bases, there was a span of 14 bases. Germline V gives CDR1 MNHEY, CDR2 SMNVEV (reference sequence). As DNA, the CDR3 is TGTGCCAGCAGTTTAACAGCGGGGGCGGGCACTGAAGCTTTCTTT. As protein: CASSLTAGAGTEAFF.

In this sample, this clone is medium-sized (0.01 to 0.1%). V usage is TRBV28 and J usage is TRBJ1-1, with a possible D match to TRBD1 (6 bases). Germline CDR1 MDHEN, CDR2 SYDVKM. The CDR3 runs 13 residues. V was trimmed by 3 bases and J by 10 bases, leaving 15 bases between them. CDR3 bases: TGTGCCAGCAGTTTCGGGCAGGGGAGTGGAGCTTTCTTT. This translates into CASSFGQGSGAFF. Variable domain in full (rest from reference TRBV28 and TRBJ1-1): DVKVTQSSRYLVKRTGEKVFLECVQDMDHENMFWYRQDPGLGLRLIYFSYDVKMKEKGDIPEGYSVSREKKERFSLILESASTNQTSMYLCASSFGQGSGAFFGQGTRLTVV.